These 16 T cell receptor beta chains were all obtained from the same sample, sequenced in a study of early T cells in non-severe SARS-CoV-2 infection. Via MiXCR, TCRdb re-called the 5' RACE reads, giving one row per CDR3 protein. The sample lists almost 30,000 distinct CDR3 sequences; about 6.1% were seen once. Sequenced input: whole blood. These TCRs come from an adult who was a healthcare worker with PCR-confirmed SARS-CoV-2 infection or an uninfected control (not recorded which).

This clonotype has a count of ten or more. The chain has TRBV12-3 or TRBV12-4 and TRBJ2-7, with 9 bases aligning to TRBD1. The CDR3 contains 13 residues. Trimming cost V 1 base and J 5 bases; bases outside gene matches: 0. CDR3 nucleotide sequence: TGTGCCAGCAGTTTAGGACAGGGGGACGAGCAGTACTTC. Translated: CASSLGQGDEQYF.

The V call is TRBV12-3 or TRBV12-4, the J call TRBJ2-5, with TRBD2 identical over 12 bases. With V trimmed by 5 bases and J by 2 bases, 6 bases remained unmatched. The CDR3 is made up of 16 amino acids. The CDR3 sequence: CASSRTSGVPQETQYF. CDR3 DNA: TGTGCCAGCAGTCGGACTAGCGGGGTCCCACAAGAGACCCAGTACTTC.

This clonotype was recorded many times. This chain uses TRBV12-3 or TRBV12-4 with TRBJ2-6; TRBD1 matches 9 bases. V dropped 3 bases and J dropped 0; count of bases not matched to a gene: 6. The CDR3 extends over 18 amino acids. In DNA form, the CDR3 reads TGTGCCAGCAGTTTTCCAAGACAGGGGGACTCTGGGGCCAACGTCCTGACTTTC. It is translated as CASSFPRQGDSGANVLTF.

The chain is built from TRBV10-3 and TRBJ2-4, with 8 bases fitting TRBD2. V lost 5 bases and J lost 0; bases outside the gene matches: 6. From germline, CDR1 is ENHRY and CDR2 SYGVKD. This CDR3 spans 16 amino acids. CDR3 coding DNA: TGTGCCATCAGTACCAGCGGGGGACTAGCCAAAAACATTCAGTACTTC. Translating it yields CAISTSGGLAKNIQYF.

This clonotype occurred many times. This chain links TRBV27 with TRBJ1-2; TRBD1 matches 9 bases. CDR1 and CDR2 from the germline V gene are MNHEY and SMNVEV (reference sequence). This CDR3 spans 15 amino acids. Trimming cost V 3 bases and J 4 bases; bases outside gene matches: 6. This CDR3 reads CASSLDRGRIYGYTF. The CDR3 nucleotides read TGTGCCAGCAGTTTGGACAGGGGACGAATCTATGGCTACACCTTC.

This clonotype came up a few times. V gene TRBV7-9 combines with J gene TRBJ2-5, with D hard to call. Deletions cut 5 bases from V and 4 bases from J, with 5 bases between. Germline-derived CDR1 and CDR2 are SEHNR and FQNEAQ (reference sequence). This CDR3 has 11 amino acids. In DNA, the CDR3 is TGTGCCAGCAGCCGAAGAGAGACCCAGTACTTC. This encodes CASSRRETQYF.

This clonotype was picked up many times. The chain is built from TRBV12-3 or TRBV12-4 and TRBJ1-3, with D hard to call. The CDR3 loop spans 15 amino acids. V lost 4 bases and J lost 0, with 10 bases in between. CDR3 coding DNA: TGTGCCAGCAGTTATTACTCGGGCTCTGGAAACACCATATATTTT. Translating it yields CASSYYSGSGNTIYF.

The chain has TRBV7-6 and TRBJ2-1; 11 bases align to TRBD2. This CDR3 spans 15 amino acids. J was trimmed by 8 bases and V by 3 bases; bases with no gene match: 6. Germline lookup yields CDR1 SGHVS and CDR2 FNYEAQ. The CDR3 sequence is CASSFRLAGFYEQFF. DNA for the CDR3: TGTGCCAGCAGCTTTCGACTAGCGGGGTTCTATGAGCAGTTCTTC.

CDR3 DNA sequence: TGTGCCAGCAGCTCCCCCACGGAGGGCGCCTACAATGAGCAGTTCTTC. Amino acid sequence: CASSSPTEGAYNEQFF. The chain combines TRBV7-6 with TRBJ2-1, with a weak D call TRBD2 (6 bases). CDR3 length: 16 residues. Germline V CDR1 and CDR2: SGHVS, FNYEAQ. V lost 4 bases, J lost 2 bases, and 15 bases lay in between.

This clonotype appeared many times. This chain connects TRBV24-1 to TRBJ1-2; possibly TRBD1 for D (6 bases). The CDR3 loop spans 13 amino acids. Trimming stripped 9 bases from V and 2 bases from J, with 12 bases between. The germline CDR1 and CDR2 sequences are KGHDR and SFDVKD. The CDR3 region is CATGRTENYGYTF. The CDR3 coding sequence is TGTGCCACCGGACGGACAGAGAACTATGGCTACACCTTC.

This clonotype was detected ten times or more. The chain couples TRBV4-3 to TRBJ2-1; D not certain. Trimming took off 5 bases at V and 2 bases at J, with 7 bases between the two ends. The CDR3 runs to 13 residues. Looked up from germline, CDR1 is LGHNA and CDR2 is YSLEER. CDR3 protein: CASSSRPYNEQFF. Here the CDR3 DNA reads TGCGCCAGCAGCTCCCGTCCCTACAATGAGCAGTTCTTC.

This clonotype has ten or more counts. The chain has TRBV28 and TRBJ2-7; 7 nucleotides line up with TRBD2. The CDR3 consists of 13 residues. Per germline, CDR1 MDHEN and CDR2 SYDVKM. With 4 bases clipped from V and 6 bases from J, the junction kept 6 bases outside the gene matches. DNA of the CDR3: TGTGCCAGCAGTTACCCTGGGGGGGGCGAGCAGTACTTC. Protein product: CASSYPGGGEQYF.

This clonotype occurred many times. This chain links TRBV7-3 with TRBJ1-1; no reliable D call. Trimming cost V 2 bases and J 1 base, with 11 bases left between them. CDR1 is SGHTA and CDR2 is FQGTGA in the germline V gene. The CDR3 loop spans 15 amino acids. CDR3: CASSLFATANTEAFF. The CDR3 bases are TGTGCCAGCAGCTTATTCGCTACGGCGAACACTGAAGCTTTCTTT.

The sample holds a few counts of this clonotype. The genes are TRBV19 and TRBJ1-2; D is possibly TRBD1 (5 bases). CDR1 and CDR2 (germline): LNHDA, SQIVND (reference sequence). Trimming pared 3 bases from V and 4 bases from J, leaving 18 bases between. The length of the CDR3 is 16 residues. The CDR3 region is CASSISLRTTLYGYTF. The CDR3, as DNA: TGTGCCAGTAGTATCTCCCTAAGGACAACTCTCTATGGCTACACCTTC.

Ten or more counts support this clonotype. The V gene is TRBV15, the J gene TRBJ2-7; 8 bases agree with TRBD2. With 3 bases clipped from V and 4 bases from J, the junction kept 14 bases outside the gene matches. The CDR3 contains 17 residues. From germline, CDR1 is LNHNV and CDR2 YYDKDF (reference sequence). Here the CDR3 reads CATSSGGGPDGKYEQYF. In DNA form, the CDR3 reads TGTGCCACCAGCAGCGGCGGGGGGCCCGACGGGAAATACGAGCAGTACTTC.

This clonotype was detected only a few times. The chain links TRBV7-3 to TRBJ1-3; 7 bases line up with TRBD1. The CDR3 sequence is 14 residues long. Trimming took 5 bases from V and 4 from J; bases not matched to a gene: 5. Germline V gene lookup returns CDR1 SGHTA and CDR2 FQGTGA. The CDR3 DNA reads TGTGCCAGCAGCCGGACAGGACCCGGAAACACCATATATTTT. This translates into CASSRTGPGNTIYF.